Each of the 26 T cell receptor beta chains below was sequenced from the same sample in a study of post-analysis software for immune sequencing data (dated by TCRdb to 2015 to 2017). Overall results and qualifications from the work: Patients showed significantly higher frequencies than controls for a handful of TRBV segments, among them TRBV5-6, TRBV5-1 and TRBV20-1.

The protocol used for the library was PCR. Sequencing instrument: Illumina HiSeq 2500. Unique molecular identifiers were incorporated into TCR beta cDNA libraries to reduce PCR and sequencing biases. In TCRdb, the public reads were trimmed at Q25 with fastp and aligned with MiXCR, with productive beta chains retained. Merged by CDR3 protein, the rows form single entries marked with the most common genes and DNA. A total of fewer than 900,000 distinct CDR3 sequences appear in this sample, more than 45% of them only once. In total, the top ten clones hold approximately 4.4% of the sample. These TCRs are of unknown antigen specificity. Sequences were obtained from blood. The source is a girl aged 5-17 years with multiple sclerosis.

This clonotype was recorded a few times. The rearrangement joins TRBV15 to TRBJ1-2, with D hard to call. CDR1 is LNHNV, CDR2 YYDKDF, per germline (reference sequence). Trimming took off 0 bases at V and 2 bases at J, with 7 bases between the two ends. This CDR3 has 14 amino acids. In DNA, the CDR3 is TGTGCCACCAGCAGAGATGCAACAAACTATGGCTACACCTTC. It codes for CATSRDATNYGYTF.

This clonotype occurred a few times. The chain links TRBV12-3 or TRBV12-4 to TRBJ2-7, with TRBD2 identical over 7 bases. This CDR3 contains 15 residues. With V trimmed by 5 bases and J by 3 bases, 10 bases remained unmatched. The CDR3 reads CASSPTLARYYEQYF. The DNA of the CDR3 is TGTGCCAGCAGTCCAACACTAGCGCGCTACTACGAGCAGTACTTC.

The chain is built from TRBV4-2 and TRBJ2-7; no clear D. In germline, CDR1 is LGHNA, CDR2 YNFKEQ. The CDR3 has 13 amino acids. V was trimmed by 0 bases and J by 5 bases, leaving 8 bases between them. Here the CDR3 reads CASSQDVPNEQYF. The CDR3 region has the DNA TGTGCCAGCAGCCAAGATGTCCCCAACGAGCAGTACTTC.

V gene TRBV6-6 combines with J gene TRBJ2-7, with TRBD1 matching 9 bases. Trimming cost V 2 bases and J 6 bases; bases outside gene matches: 5. CDR1 and CDR2 from the germline V gene are MNHNY and SVGAGI (reference sequence). The CDR3 spans 14 residues. The CDR3 sequence is CASSYRDREGEQYF. The CDR3 nucleotides read TGTGCCAGCAGTTACAGGGACAGGGAGGGCGAGCAGTACTTC.

The rearrangement uses TRBV7-2 and TRBJ2-1, with TRBD2 matching 12 bases. The CDR3 has 17 amino acids. Germline-derived CDR1 and CDR2 are SGHTA and FQGNSA. The junction had 12 bases not matched to a gene; V was cut back by 6 bases and J by 6 bases. The CDR3 DNA follows: TGTGCCAGCAGTTTACGCGGACTAGCGGGATCCCCCAATGAGCAGTTCTTC. The encoded protein is CASSLRGLAGSPNEQFF.

J is TRBJ1-4 and V is TRBV28; the D is unclear. This CDR3 is 15 amino acids long. V dropped 3 bases and J dropped 3 bases, with 11 bases sitting between them. Germline V gene sequence: CDR1 MDHEN, CDR2 SYDVKM. CDR3 in amino acids: CASSFGQASNEKLFF. The DNA of the CDR3 is TGTGCCAGCAGTTTCGGTCAGGCGTCTAATGAAAAACTGTTTTTT. Together with reference TRBV28 and TRBJ1-4, the CDR3 gives the full variable domain: DVKVTQSSRYLVKRTGEKVFLECVQDMDHENMFWYRQDPGLGLRLIYFSYDVKMKEKGDIPEGYSVSREKKERFSLILESASTNQTSMYLCASSFGQASNEKLFFGSGTQLSVL.

V gene TRBV20-1 combines with J gene TRBJ2-1; 9 bases line up with TRBD2. The CDR3 runs 15 residues. J gave up 6 bases and V 4 bases, and 10 bases lay outside the gene matches. Germline assignment: CDR1 DFQATT and CDR2 SNEGSKA (reference sequence). CDR3 loop: CSANNPGLARNEQFF. The CDR3, as DNA: TGCAGTGCTAACAACCCGGGACTAGCCCGCAATGAGCAGTTCTTC.

CDR3 DNA: TGTGCCAGCAGCCCTCGCGCCGGGGGGGAGAACATTCAGTACTTC. Amino acids: CASSPRAGGENIQYF. The genes are TRBV6-5 and TRBJ2-4; TRBD2 matches at 8 bases. This CDR3 comprises 15 residues. V gave up 6 bases and J gave up 7 bases; unmatched junction bases: 11. The germline V gene encodes CDR1 MNHEY and CDR2 SVGAGI.

The chain carries TRBV20-1 and TRBJ2-7, with D maybe TRBD2 (5 bases). V lost 1 base, J lost 4 bases, and 8 bases lay in between. This CDR3 spans 12 amino acids. The germline CDR1 and CDR2 sequences are DFQATT and SNEGSKA (reference sequence). The CDR3 is CSARGRDYEQYF. For the CDR3, the DNA is TGCAGTGCTAGAGGCCGGGATTACGAGCAGTACTTC.

This clonotype was counted a few times. The chain is built from TRBV4-3 and TRBJ2-5; tentatively, D is TRBD2 (6 bases). There are 17 residues in the CDR3. Trimming cost V 1 base and J 0 bases, with 15 bases left between them. The germline CDR1 and CDR2 sequences are LGHNA and YSLEER. The CDR3 sequence is CASSQAPAGSHQETQYF. CDR3 sequence (DNA): TGCGCCAGCAGCCAAGCGCCAGCGGGCAGTCACCAAGAGACCCAGTACTTC.

This clonotype is a singleton in its sample. This CDR3 is CASRSFYTEAFF. For the CDR3, the DNA is TGTGCCAGCAGGTCCTTCTACACTGAAGCTTTCTTT. The chain recombines TRBV7-2 with TRBJ1-1; D is uncertain. Germline V lookup: CDR1 SGHTA, CDR2 FQGNSA. Trimming removed 6 bases at V and 3 bases at J, with 8 bases between. The CDR3 extends over 12 amino acids. Together with reference TRBV7-2 and TRBJ1-1, the CDR3 gives the full variable domain: GAGVSQSPSNKVTEKGKDVELRCDPISGHTALYWYRQSLGQGLEFLIYFQGNSAPDKSGLPSDRFSAERTGGSVSTLTIQRTQQEDSAVYLCASRSFYTEAFFGQGTRLTVV.

This clonotype was counted only a few times. The V gene is TRBV29-1, the J gene TRBJ2-5, with D uncertain. Germline V gives CDR1 SQVTM, CDR2 ANQGSEA. The CDR3 runs to 14 residues. Trimming removed 4 bases from V and 1 base from J, with 13 bases in between. This CDR3 is CSVVWRKTQETQYF. The CDR3 DNA reads TGCAGCGTTGTCTGGCGCAAAACCCAAGAGACCCAGTACTTC.

At least ten counts were recorded for this clonotype. The CDR3 sequence: CASRSRRQGSGANVLTF. Written as DNA, the CDR3 is TGTGCCAGCAGATCACGGAGACAGGGCTCTGGGGCCAACGTCCTGACTTTC. The chain links TRBV12-3 or TRBV12-4 to TRBJ2-6; 7 bases align to TRBD1. CDR3 length: 17 amino acids. Unmatched junction bases numbered 8, after V lost 6 bases and J lost 0 bases.

The chain uses TRBV28 and TRBJ2-7; the D call may be TRBD1 or TRBD2 (5 bases each). V shed 10 bases and J shed 1 base, with 20 bases lying between them. The CDR3 spans 15 residues. CDR1 is MDHEN and CDR2 is SYDVKM in the germline V gene. CDR3 sequence: CATRGAGVPSYEQYF. In DNA, the CDR3 is TGTGCCACCCGGGGCGCGGGCGTCCCTTCCTACGAGCAGTACTTC.

The chain couples TRBV7-6 to TRBJ1-4, with unresolved D. This CDR3 is 15 amino acids long. Germline CDR1 reads SGHVS; CDR2 reads FNYEAQ. The V end was cut by 5 bases, the J end by 5 bases, with 15 bases between. The CDR3 nucleotides are TGTGCCAGCAGCGCGGCAGCTCGAGAGAATGAAAAACTGTTTTTT. Encoded protein: CASSAAARENEKLFF.

Concerning this clonotype: Its ends do not fully match the called genes, so a read error is possible. The V call is TRBV7-7, the J call TRBJ2-1, with 7 bases identical to TRBD1. This CDR3 region has 17 residues. CDR1 and CDR2 (germline): SSHAT, FNYEAQ (reference sequence). CDR3 coding DNA: TGTGCTAGCAGCCCCTACGCCGGGACAGATTTGAACAATGAGCAGTTCTTC. Its translation is CASSPYAGTDLNNEQFF.

The rearrangement uses TRBV7-9 and TRBJ2-1, with 10 nucleotides matching TRBD1. Near its end, the DNA agrees better with TRBJ2-7, so the J call may be wrong. This CDR3 is 17 amino acids long. CDR1 and CDR2 (germline): SEHNR, FQNEAQ (reference sequence). The CDR3 DNA sequence: TGTGCCAGCAGCTTATCCCCGGGACAGGGGTTCCACAATGAGCAGTACTTC. Translating it yields CASSLSPGQGFHNEQYF.

This clonotype was seen a few times. V is TRBV28 and J is TRBJ2-6; the match to TRBD1 covers 7 bases. Germline V gene data show CDR1 as MDHEN and CDR2 as SYDVKM. J gave up 1 base and V 0 bases, and 6 bases lay outside the gene matches. The CDR3 spans 18 residues. The CDR3 is CASSLWLTGLSGANVLTF. CDR3 coding DNA: TGTGCCAGCAGTTTATGGCTGACAGGGCTATCTGGGGCCAACGTCCTGACTTTC.

This clonotype was seen only a few times. J is TRBJ1-1 and V is TRBV6-5; 7 positions agree with TRBD1. Germline values: CDR1 MNHEY, CDR2 SVGAGI. This CDR3 contains 13 residues. The ends lost 5 bases at V and 5 bases at J; junction bases unmatched: 5. In DNA form, the CDR3 reads TGTGCCAGCAGTATCAAGGGGGCAACTGAAGCTTTCTTT. It is translated as CASSIKGATEAFF.

The chain is built from TRBV4-1 and TRBJ1-5, with 8 bases aligning to TRBD1. The CDR3 spans 17 residues. Trimming took 0 bases from V and 0 from J; bases not matched to a gene: 4. CDR1 and CDR2 from the germline V gene are MGHRA and YSYEKL. For the CDR3, the DNA is TGCGCCAGCAGCCAAGAAGAGACAGGGGTTAGCAATCAGCCCCAGCATTTT. Translating it yields CASSQEETGVSNQPQHF.

In its sample, this clonotype was seen many times. The chain uses TRBV7-8 and TRBJ2-1; the match to TRBD2 covers 11 bases. The CDR3 extends over 18 amino acids. Germline assignment: CDR1 SGHVS and CDR2 FQNEAQ. J was trimmed by 8 bases and V by 2 bases; bases with no gene match: 14. The CDR3, as DNA: TGTGCCAGCAGCTTATTGGTAATAGCGGGAGGGCCGCTGGATGAGCAGTTCTTC. Residues: CASSLLVIAGGPLDEQFF.

The chain recombines TRBV7-9 with TRBJ2-1; 7 bases line up with TRBD2. CDR3 length equals 16 residues. Germline CDR1 reads SEHNR; CDR2 reads FQNEAQ (reference sequence). V dropped 4 bases and J dropped 7; count of bases not matched to a gene: 13. CDR3 loop: CASSSREAGRRNEQFF. DNA for the CDR3: TGTGCCAGCAGCTCTCGGGAAGCGGGACGGAGGAATGAGCAGTTCTTC.

The chain combines TRBV12-3 or TRBV12-4 with TRBJ2-3; TRBD2 agrees at 10 bases. The length of the CDR3 is 13 residues. V lost 7 bases to trimming and J lost 8 bases; unmatched junction nucleotides: 6. DNA of the CDR3: TGTGCCAGCACTAGCGGGAGTTTTGGTACGCAGTATTTT. Protein: CASTSGSFGTQYF.

The chain joins TRBV5-1 to TRBJ1-1; 9 bases map to TRBD1. The germline CDR1 and CDR2 sequences are SGHRS and YFSETQ. This CDR3 has 16 residues. With 2 bases clipped from V and 11 bases from J, the junction kept 16 bases outside the gene matches. The CDR3 region has the DNA TGCGCCAGCAGCTTAAACTCTGGGACAGGGATTCGTAGTGCTTTCTTT. It is translated as CASSLNSGTGIRSAFF. The whole variable domain, remainder taken from reference TRBV5-1 and TRBJ1-1, is KAGVTQTPRYLIKTRGQQVTLSCSPISGHRSVSWYQQTPGQGLQFLFEYFSETQRNKGNFPGRFSGRQFSNSRSEMNVSTLELGDSALYLCASSLNSGTGIRSAFFGQGTRLTVV.

In DNA form, the CDR3 reads TGTGCCAGCAGTTTCTCCCTAGCGGCTAGCACAGATACGCAGTATTTT. Protein product: CASSFSLAASTDTQYF. This rearrangement joins TRBV12-3 or TRBV12-4 to TRBJ2-3, with 7 bases fitting TRBD2. This CDR3 region has 16 residues. J was trimmed by 0 bases and V by 3 bases; bases with no gene match: 6.

V is TRBV6-1 and J is TRBJ1-2; the D gene is possibly TRBD1 (5 bases). Between the trimmed V and J ends, which lost 10 bases and 5 bases, there was a span of 8 bases. Germline CDR1 reads MNHNS; CDR2 reads SASEGT. The CDR3 consists of 10 residues. The CDR3 nucleotides are TGTGCCATAGGACAATATGGCTACACCTTC. This sequence encodes CAIGQYGYTF.